These 25 T cell receptor beta chains were sequenced from one sample in a study of T-cell reconstitution after alpha-beta-depleted transplantation in children. Unique molecular identifiers were built into the TCRbeta library. TCRdb re-called the PCR reads with MiXCR, one entry per CDR3 protein. The repertoire has about 610,000 distinct CDR3 sequences, 8% to 11% of them found once; the top ten carry less than 5%. The sequenced sample was PBMCs from the stem cell graft donor, obtained from the stem cell graft. The receptors stem from a human donor who donated a stem cell graft to a child with acute myeloid leukemia.

A few counts support this clonotype. The chain links TRBV4-1 to TRBJ2-7, with TRBD2 matching 12 bases. Per the germline V gene, CDR1 is MGHRA and CDR2 is YSYEKL. Trimming cost V 4 bases and J 4 bases; bases outside gene matches: 5. The CDR3 is 15 residues long. In nucleotides, the CDR3 is TGCGCCAGCAGCCTCGGGACTAGCGGGCAGTACGAGCAGTACTTC. Its protein is CASSLGTSGQYEQYF.

This clonotype has ten or more counts. The chain couples TRBV14 to TRBJ2-1; 13 positions match TRBD2. Unmatched junction bases numbered 4, after V lost 6 bases and J lost 5 bases. Germline loops: CDR1 SGHDN, CDR2 FVKESK. The CDR3 sequence is 15 residues long. The CDR3 protein is CASSQLAGGDNEQFF. The DNA of the CDR3 is TGTGCCAGCAGTCAACTAGCGGGAGGGGACAATGAGCAGTTCTTC.

This clonotype has a handful of counts. The gene calls are TRBV29-1 and TRBJ2-1, with 8 positions matching TRBD2. The CDR3 is 16 residues long. Germline assignment: CDR1 SQVTM and CDR2 ANQGSEA. With 7 bases clipped from V and 0 bases from J, the junction kept 11 bases outside the gene matches. CDR3 nucleotides: TGCAGCGCTATACGCAGCGGGGGAAGCTCCTACAATGAGCAGTTCTTC. Its translation: CSAIRSGGSSYNEQFF.

This chain uses TRBV12-3 or TRBV12-4 with TRBJ2-1, with D perhaps matching TRBD1 (5 bases). Trimming left V 7 bases short and J 14 bases short, with 15 bases between. CDR3 length: 11 amino acids. The CDR3 reads CASTLGHDKFF. CDR3 in DNA: TGTGCCAGCACCCTAGGACACGACAAGTTCTTC.

This clonotype was recorded many times. At one end, the junction sequence differs from germline, possibly due to a read error. This chain links TRBV14 with TRBJ2-1; 8 bases map to TRBD1. The CDR3 runs to 12 residues. Per germline, CDR1 SGHDN and CDR2 FVKESK. The DNA for the CDR3 is TGTGCCAGCAGCCAAAAGCAGGGGGCGCGGTCCTTC. It is translated as CASSQKQGARSF.

This clonotype was seen repeatedly, ten times or more. This rearrangement joins TRBV5-6 to TRBJ2-1, with TRBD2 matching over 7 bases. The V segment lost 2 bases and the J segment 7 bases; nucleotides outside the gene matches: 3. The germline V gene encodes CDR1 SGHDT and CDR2 YYEEEE. The CDR3 is 13 amino acids. The CDR3 sequence is CASSFWGLNEQFF. CDR3 DNA sequence: TGTGCCAGCAGCTTTTGGGGACTAAATGAGCAGTTCTTC.

Turning to this clonotype: Relative to the germline gene, one junction end is altered; a read error may explain this. This CDR3 reads CARSWADTEAFF. DNA for the CDR3: TGTGCCCGCAGCTGGGCTGACACTGAAGCTTTCTTT. V gene TRBV5-6 combines with J gene TRBJ1-1, with unresolved D. CDR3 size: 12 residues. The germline CDR1 and CDR2 sequences are SGHDT and YYEEEE.

In its sample, this clonotype was seen many times. This rearrangement joins TRBV10-3 to TRBJ2-7; weak D call: TRBD2 (5 bases). The CDR3 length is 14 residues. Germline CDR1 and CDR2: ENHRY and SYGVKD. V gave up 3 bases and J gave up 7 bases, with 16 bases separating them. The CDR3 loop is CAISEGSGKWEQYF. CDR3 in DNA: TGTGCCATCAGTGAAGGTTCGGGGAAATGGGAGCAGTACTTC.

This clonotype was counted ten times or more. The chain carries TRBV12-3 or TRBV12-4 and TRBJ2-2; D may be TRBD1 or TRBD2 (6 bases each). There are 16 residues in the CDR3. V lost 7 bases to trimming and J lost 0 bases, with 15 bases between them. The CDR3, as DNA: TGTGCCAGCACCCGTTCGGGGGCCTCGAACACCGGGGAGCTGTTTTTT. Amino acid sequence: CASTRSGASNTGELFF.

Remarks on this clonotype: This may come from a read error, since a much larger clone is one base off. Likely a read error: the CDR3 ends without its conserved phenylalanine or tryptophan. The chain is built from TRBV3-1 and TRBJ1-1, with D maybe TRBD1 (6 bases). CDR3 size: 12 residues. The V end lost 10 bases, the J end lost 2 bases, and 11 bases lay between the germline ends. The germline V gene encodes CDR1 LGHDT and CDR2 YNNKEL (reference sequence). In DNA form, the CDR3 reads TGTGCCAAGGGACATCCCAACACTGAAGCTTTCGTT. Amino acids: CAKGHPNTEAFV.

This clonotype appeared many times. The gene calls are TRBV28 and TRBJ2-1; 9 bases are shared with TRBD2. Germline lookup yields CDR1 MDHEN and CDR2 SYDVKM. Trimming cost V 1 base and J 2 bases; bases outside gene matches: 3. The CDR3 has 16 residues. The CDR3 loop reads CASSLSTSGAYNEQFF. CDR3 in DNA: TGTGCCAGCAGTTTATCGACTAGCGGAGCCTACAATGAGCAGTTCTTC.

The CDR3 is CASTPLAVGANVLTF. The DNA of the CDR3 is TGTGCCAGCACCCCGCTGGCGGTCGGGGCCAACGTCCTGACTTTC. This chain connects TRBV12-3 or TRBV12-4 to TRBJ2-6; the D is unclear. The CDR3 runs 15 residues. Trimming removed 7 bases from V and 4 bases from J, with 14 bases in between.

This clonotype was detected many times. The chain couples TRBV10-3 to TRBJ2-5; D is undetermined. The CDR3 is made up of 13 amino acids. Per germline, CDR1 ENHRY and CDR2 SYGVKD. Between the trimmed V and J ends, which lost 0 bases and 4 bases, there was a span of 6 bases. The CDR3 sequence: CAISESKSETQYF. The CDR3 coding sequence is TGTGCCATCAGTGAGTCGAAGTCAGAGACCCAGTACTTC.

In this sample, this clonotype turned up many times. V usage is TRBV28 and J usage is TRBJ1-1; 8 nucleotides match TRBD1. V was pared by 5 bases and J by 11 bases, with 16 bases of the junction left unmatched. In germline, CDR1 is MDHEN, CDR2 SYDVKM. CDR3 length equals 15 residues. DNA for the CDR3: TGTGCCAGCAGTCTCCCCTCGGACAGGGAAAGAGGGGCTTTCTTT. Translating it yields CASSLPSDRERGAFF.

CDR3: CASSRASGETQYF. Written as DNA, the CDR3 is TGTGCCAGCAGTCGCGCTAGTGGGGAGACCCAGTACTTC. The V call is TRBV6-1, the J call TRBJ2-5; D remains ambiguous. Germline values: CDR1 MNHNS, CDR2 SASEGT. Trimming removed 5 bases from V and 5 bases from J, with 12 bases in between. The CDR3 is 13 amino acids.

This sequence joins TRBV2 and TRBJ1-5, with TRBD1 identical over 7 bases. V lost 8 bases, J lost 4 bases, and 8 bases stayed unmatched. CDR1 SNHLY and CDR2 FYNNEI come from the germline V gene. The CDR3 loop spans 14 amino acids. This CDR3 reads CASERGRGNQPQHF. The CDR3 DNA sequence: TGTGCCAGCGAAAGGGGGCGCGGTAATCAGCCCCAGCATTTT.

The chain joins TRBV10-3 to TRBJ1-2; D not resolved. In germline, CDR1 is ENHRY, CDR2 SYGVKD. The CDR3 spans 13 residues. The ends were cut back, 5 bases at V and 3 bases at J, with 10 bases in the middle. CDR3 coding DNA: TGTGCCATCAGTCGCAGAGGTGACTATGGCTACACCTTC. The encoded protein is CAISRRGDYGYTF.

A few counts support this clonotype. The chain is built from TRBV28 and TRBJ1-5; TRBD1 might be the D (5 bases). CDR1 MDHEN and CDR2 SYDVKM come from the germline V gene. Between the trimmed V and J ends, which lost 4 bases and 7 bases, there was a span of 14 bases. The CDR3 contains 14 residues. CDR3 loop: CASSSHQGIQPQHF. In DNA form, the CDR3 reads TGTGCCAGCAGTTCCCATCAGGGAATCCAGCCCCAGCATTTT.

The chain is built from TRBV3-1 and TRBJ2-1; D is uncertain. The CDR3 has 16 residues. Trimming took off 0 bases at V and 0 bases at J, with 9 bases between the two ends. Germline CDR1 and CDR2: LGHDT and YNNKEL (reference sequence). CDR3 in amino acids: CASSQDTHSSYNEQFF. The CDR3 DNA follows: TGTGCCAGCAGCCAAGACACCCACAGCTCCTACAATGAGCAGTTCTTC.

This chain connects TRBV28 to TRBJ2-1; the D is unclear. Per the germline V gene, CDR1 is MDHEN and CDR2 is SYDVKM. V was clipped by 5 bases and J by 10 bases, with 12 bases between them. The CDR3 loop spans 12 amino acids. The CDR3 protein is CASSPPVFEQFF. The CDR3, as DNA: TGTGCCAGCAGTCCTCCGGTGTTCGAGCAGTTCTTC.

Only a few counts were recorded for this clonotype. The gene calls are TRBV18 and TRBJ2-5; 8 nucleotides match TRBD1. The J segment lost 4 bases and the V segment lost 3 bases, leaving 7 bases of the junction unmatched. The CDR3 consists of 15 residues. Germline CDR1 and CDR2: KGHSH and LQKENI. The CDR3 nucleotides read TGTGCCAGCTCACCCCAACAGGGGGACGGAGAGACCCAGTACTTC. This sequence encodes CASSPQQGDGETQYF.

This clonotype was counted between two and nine times. The chain combines TRBV12-3 or TRBV12-4 with TRBJ2-3, with D possibly TRBD1 on 6 matching bases. The CDR3 is made up of 16 amino acids. V lost 5 bases and J lost 0, with 15 bases in between. The CDR3 here is CASSPWGRASTDTQYF. The CDR3 DNA reads as TGTGCCAGCAGTCCCTGGGGGCGGGCTAGCACAGATACGCAGTATTTT.

V is TRBV7-2 and J is TRBJ2-1; D may be TRBD2 (5 bases). Germline V lookup: CDR1 SGHTA, CDR2 FQGNSA. CDR3 length: 15 residues. V lost 2 bases and J lost 7, with 15 bases in between. The CDR3 bases are TGTGCCAGCAGCTTATTTGTGGGAGTGGAGAATGAGCAGTTCTTC. Translation gives CASSLFVGVENEQFF.

The V and J genes are TRBV10-3 and TRBJ2-7, with 12 bases matching TRBD2. Per germline, CDR1 ENHRY and CDR2 SYGVKD. Germline trimming cut 6 bases from V and 4 bases from J; bases unmatched to any gene: 10. This CDR3 contains 16 residues. The CDR3 sequence is CAISTRLAGDKYEQYF. The CDR3, as DNA: TGTGCCATCAGCACTAGACTAGCGGGAGATAAGTACGAGCAGTACTTC.

This clonotype appeared a few times. V usage is TRBV6-5 and J usage is TRBJ2-7, with 8 nucleotides matching TRBD2. Germline V gene lookup returns CDR1 MNHEY and CDR2 SVGAGI. The CDR3 covers 14 residues. V shed 0 bases, J shed 4 bases, and the junction held 2 bases outside the gene matches. CDR3 nucleotides: TGTGCCAGCAGTTACTCGCCTAGCGGGTACGAGCAGTACTTC. It yields the protein CASSYSPSGYEQYF.